This TCR beta chain is from a study of CD8 T cells in Susac syndrome. Overall study context: Patients with Susac syndrome were therapy-naive, on corticosteroids, or on intravenous immunoglobulin alone at the time that blood was drawn.

Reverse transcription of roughly 0.5 to 1 ug RNA used random hexamers. TCRdb passed the immunoSEQ multiplex PCR reads through MiXCR, listing each CDR3 protein once. The data hold hundreds of thousands of distinct CDR3 sequences, with about 96% observed a single time. The CDR3 spans 15 residues. CDR1 is LNHDA and CDR2 is SQIVND in the germline V gene (reference sequence). With 5 bases clipped from V and 4 bases from J, the junction kept 8 bases outside the gene matches. The V gene is TRBV19, the J gene TRBJ1-5, with 7 bases aligning to TRBD1. The sequence came from a human donor with Susac syndrome. Sequencing was carried out using CD4+ T cells from PBMCs. CDR3 in DNA: TGTGCCAGTAGTCCAGGGACAGTAGGGAATCAGCCCCAGCATTTT. As protein: CASSPGTVGNQPQHF.